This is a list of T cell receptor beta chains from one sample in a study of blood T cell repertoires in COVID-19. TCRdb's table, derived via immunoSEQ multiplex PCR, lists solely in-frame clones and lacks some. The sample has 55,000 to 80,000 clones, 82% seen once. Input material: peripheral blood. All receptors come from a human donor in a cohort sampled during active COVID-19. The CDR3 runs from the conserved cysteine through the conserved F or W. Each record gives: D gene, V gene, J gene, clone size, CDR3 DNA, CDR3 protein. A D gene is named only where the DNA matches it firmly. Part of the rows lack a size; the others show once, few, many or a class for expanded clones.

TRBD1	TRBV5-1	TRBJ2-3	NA	TGCGCCAGCAGCACAGGACAGGGGTGGGCAGATACGCAGTATTTT	CASSTGQGWADTQYF
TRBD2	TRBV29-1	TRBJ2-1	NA	TGCAGCGTCGGAACTAGCGGGGGTAGAAATGAGCAGTTCTTC	CSVGTSGGRNEQFF
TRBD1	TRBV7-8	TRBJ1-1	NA	TGTGCCAGCAGCCAGGGGACAGGGGGCCCGTCGGGACTTTCTGAAGCTTTCTTT	CASSQGTGGPSGLSEAFF
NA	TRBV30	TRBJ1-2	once	TGTGCCGGCCATTCTGGGGCTATTGGCTACACCTTC	CAGHSGAIGYTF
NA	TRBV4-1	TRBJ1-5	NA	TGCGCCAGCAGCCAAGATAGGGGGACACTATTCAATCAGCCCCAGCATTTT	CASSQDRGTLFNQPQHF
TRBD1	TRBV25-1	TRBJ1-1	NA	TGTGCCAGCAGGGGGACAGGGGAAAAAACTGAAGCTTTCTTT	CASRGTGEKTEAFF
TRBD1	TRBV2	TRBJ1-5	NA	TGTGCCAGCCGGGACAGGGCGCAGCCCCAGCATTTT	CASRDRAQPQHF
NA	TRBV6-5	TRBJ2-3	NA	TGTGCCAGCCGCCCGGGCGGGCTCCGCACAGATACGCAGTATTTT	CASRPGGLRTDTQYF
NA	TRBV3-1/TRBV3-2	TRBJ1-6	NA	TGTGCCAGCAGCCGGACAGTCAATAATTCACCCCTCCACTTT	CASSRTVNNSPLHF
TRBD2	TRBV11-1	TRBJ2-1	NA	TGTGCCAGCAGCCGACCTACTAGCGGGGGGAACAATGAGCAGTTCTTC	CASSRPTSGGNNEQFF
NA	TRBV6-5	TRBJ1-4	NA	TGTGCCAGCAGTTACTCGACCGGAGGTAAACTGTTTTTT	CASSYSTGGKLFF
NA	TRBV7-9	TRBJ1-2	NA	TGTGCCAGCAGCCGCAGCGGAGTCGATGGCTACACCTTC	CASSRSGVDGYTF
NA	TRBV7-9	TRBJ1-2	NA	TGTGCCAGCAGCCTCAATATCCTGATATTGAGCGACTATGGCTACACCTTC	CASSLNILILSDYGYTF
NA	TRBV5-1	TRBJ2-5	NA	TGCGCCAGCAGCTGGGTGACAGGACCATCACAAGAGACCCAGTACTTC	CASSWVTGPSQETQYF
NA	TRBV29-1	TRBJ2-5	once	TGCAGCGTTGCAACAGGGCAAGAGACCCAGTACTTC	CSVATGQETQYF
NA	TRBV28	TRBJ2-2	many	TGTGCCAGCAGTTTAGGCTTGGTACCCGGGGAGCTGTTTTTT	CASSLGLVPGELFF
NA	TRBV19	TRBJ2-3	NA	TGTGCCAGTTCAAGGACAGTGGGCACAGATACGCAGTATTTT	CASSRTVGTDTQYF
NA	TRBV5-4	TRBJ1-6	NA	TGTGCCAGCAGCTCCCAGGGTTATAATTCACCCCTCCACTTT	CASSSQGYNSPLHF
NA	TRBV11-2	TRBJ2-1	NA	TGTGCCAGCAGCTCTACGGACAGTAATGAGCAGTTCTTC	CASSSTDSNEQFF
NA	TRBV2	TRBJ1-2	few	TGTGCCAGCAGTGCTGGGGGGGACTATGGCTACACCTTC	CASSAGGDYGYTF
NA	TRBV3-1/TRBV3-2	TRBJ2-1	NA	TGTGCCAGCAGCCGAGGACTCGATTCCTCCTACAATGAGCAGTTCTTC	CASSRGLDSSYNEQFF
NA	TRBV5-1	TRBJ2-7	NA	TGCGCCAGCAGCCCCTCAGGGGTGCTCTACGAGCAGTACTTC	CASSPSGVLYEQYF
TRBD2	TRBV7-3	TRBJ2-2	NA	TGTGCCAGCAGCTCAGCGGGAGGGATGGGCACCGGGGAGCTGTTTTTT	CASSSAGGMGTGELFF
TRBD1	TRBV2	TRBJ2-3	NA	TGTGCCAGCAGTGAAATGGGGACAGCGACAGATACGCAGTATTTT	CASSEMGTATDTQYF
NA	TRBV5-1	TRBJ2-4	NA	TGCGCCAGCAGCTTGGAACTAGCCAAAAACATTCAGTACTTC	CASSLELAKNIQYF
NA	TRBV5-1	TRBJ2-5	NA	TGCGCCAGCAGCTTGGGAATAGGACGGACTATAGAGACCCAGTACTTC	CASSLGIGRTIETQYF
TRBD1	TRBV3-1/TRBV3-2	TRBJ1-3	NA	TGTGCCAGCAGCGGCTATTTCCAGGGGGAGAACACCATATATTTT	CASSGYFQGENTIYF
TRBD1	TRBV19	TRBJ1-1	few	TGTGCCAGTATTCGGGACAGGGGGCGGAGCACTGAAGCTTTCTTT	CASIRDRGRSTEAFF
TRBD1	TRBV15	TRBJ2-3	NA	TGTGCCACCAGCAGAGTTGGGACAGGCAAAGATACGCAGTATTTT	CATSRVGTGKDTQYF
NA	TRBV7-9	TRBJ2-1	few	TGTGCCAGCAGCTTAGTAATGACAGTTTCAGACAATGAGCAGTTCTTC	CASSLVMTVSDNEQFF
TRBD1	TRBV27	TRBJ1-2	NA	TGTGCCAGCAGTTCGACCCGGACAGGGAACGGCTACACCTTC	CASSSTRTGNGYTF
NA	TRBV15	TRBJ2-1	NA	TGTGCCACCAGTGGCGGGCCCTACAATGAGCAGTTCTTC	CATSGGPYNEQFF